The entry below describes one TCR beta chain. As yet, its antigen is unknown. The record originates from a study of cytomegalovirus exposure and HLA in healthy donors. PCR primers comprised 60 Vbeta and 13 Jbeta primers. TCRdb's copy holds only in-frame clones and misses some; the assay was immunoSEQ multiplex PCR. The data show approximately 200,000 clones, just under 75% seen once. The CDR3 is made up of 12 amino acids. J lost 7 bases, V lost 10 bases, and 8 bases had no gene match. Germline loops: CDR1 LNHDA, CDR2 SQIVND (reference sequence). Regarding the study as a whole: Cytomegalovirus association was assigned to some 160 TCR beta chains. Associated with HLA alleles at 0.05 false discovery rate in a later analysis were some 16,000 TCR beta sequences. Sequencing had likely introduced a cluster of highly shared sequence variants as an artifact. V- and J-gene trimming of TCR beta was linked (in a later analysis) to a missense DCLRE1C variant.

Sequencing used PBMCs. V is TRBV19 and J is TRBJ1-2, with TRBD1 identical over 8 bases. The sequence was collected from a woman in her twenties or thirties in good health and CMV-seropositive. The CDR3: CATGQGNTGYTF. Here the CDR3 DNA reads TGTGCCACCGGACAGGGAAATACTGGCTACACCTTC.